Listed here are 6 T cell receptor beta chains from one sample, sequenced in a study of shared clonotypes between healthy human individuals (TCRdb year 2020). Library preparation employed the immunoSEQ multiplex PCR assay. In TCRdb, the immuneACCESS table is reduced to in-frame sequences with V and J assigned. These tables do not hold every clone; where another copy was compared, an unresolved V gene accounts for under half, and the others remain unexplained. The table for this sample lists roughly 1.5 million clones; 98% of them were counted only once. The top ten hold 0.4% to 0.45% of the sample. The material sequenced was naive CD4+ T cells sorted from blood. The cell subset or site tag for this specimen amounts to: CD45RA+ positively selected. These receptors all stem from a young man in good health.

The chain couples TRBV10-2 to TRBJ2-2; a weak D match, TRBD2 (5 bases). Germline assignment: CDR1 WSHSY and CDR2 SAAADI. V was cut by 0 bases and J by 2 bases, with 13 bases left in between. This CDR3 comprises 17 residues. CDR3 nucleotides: TGCGCCAGCAGTGAGTCTGGAGTAGCGTTAAACACCGGGGAGCTGTTTTTT. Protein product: CASSESGVALNTGELFF.

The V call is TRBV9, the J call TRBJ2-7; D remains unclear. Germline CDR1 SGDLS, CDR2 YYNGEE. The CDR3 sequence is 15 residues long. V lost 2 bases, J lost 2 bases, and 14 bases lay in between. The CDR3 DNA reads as TGTGCCAGCAGCGTTGACCTTCGCCCACCCTACGAGCAGTACTTC. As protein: CASSVDLRPPYEQYF.

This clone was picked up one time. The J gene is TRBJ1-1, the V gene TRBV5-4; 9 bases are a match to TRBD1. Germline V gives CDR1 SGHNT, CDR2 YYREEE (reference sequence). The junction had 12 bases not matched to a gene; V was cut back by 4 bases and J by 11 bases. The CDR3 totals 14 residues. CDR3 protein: CASSPEPGQGQAFF. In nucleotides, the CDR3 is TGTGCCAGCAGCCCGGAACCGGGACAGGGCCAGGCTTTCTTT.

The chain's CDR3 is CASSESGQGRHEQYF. In DNA form, the CDR3 reads TGTGCCAGCAGTGAATCTGGGCAGGGGAGGCACGAGCAGTACTTC. The rearrangement uses TRBV25-1 and TRBJ2-7; either TRBD1 or TRBD2 may fit D (6 bases each). The CDR3 is made up of 15 amino acids. CDR1 is MGHDK, CDR2 SYGVNS, per germline. The V gene lost 1 base and the J gene lost 5 bases, with 15 bases spanning the gap.

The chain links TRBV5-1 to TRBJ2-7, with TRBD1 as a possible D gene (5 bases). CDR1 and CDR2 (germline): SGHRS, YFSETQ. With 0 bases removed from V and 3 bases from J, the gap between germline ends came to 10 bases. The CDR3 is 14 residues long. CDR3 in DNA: TGCGCCAGCAGCTTGGACAGGAATAACTACGAGCAGTACTTC. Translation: CASSLDRNNYEQYF.

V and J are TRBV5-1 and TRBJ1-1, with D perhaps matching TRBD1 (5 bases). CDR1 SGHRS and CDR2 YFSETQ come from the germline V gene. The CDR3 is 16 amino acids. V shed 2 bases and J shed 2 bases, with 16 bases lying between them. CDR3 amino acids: CASSFGVGVPNTEAFF. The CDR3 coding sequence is TGCGCCAGCAGCTTTGGAGTAGGGGTCCCTAACACTGAAGCTTTCTTT.